This T cell receptor beta chain emerged from a study of T-cell reconstitution after alpha-beta-depleted transplantation in children. Study results and limitations: One year post-transplant, T-cell counts and diversity were largely derived from T cells produced anew. In some patients, recipient T cells and intrathymic progenitors surviving conditioning explained high day-60 diversity. It was reported that alpha-beta T cells came from several hundred expanded graft clones (about two months after transplant).

Unique molecular identifiers were incorporated into the prepared TCRbeta library. TCRdb reprocessed the PCR reads with MiXCR, giving one entry per CDR3 protein. The sample records just under 350,000 distinct CDR3 sequences, roughly 16% being singletons. As regards this clonotype: As yet, its antigen is unknown.

The CDR3 has 14 residues. Trimming cost V 2 bases and J 9 bases, with 14 bases left between them. The sequencing used PBMCs, mostly from graft donor cells, collected 360 days after TCRalphabeta/CD19-depleted stem cell transplant. The sequence was obtained from a male patient between 2 and 10 years old who had a stem cell transplant for acute lymphoblastic leukemia, so the T cells may come from the graft donor. The J gene is TRBJ2-1, the V gene TRBV12-3 or TRBV12-4; TRBD1 or TRBD2 may be the D gene (7 bases each). The chain's CDR3 is CASSLWDSGAEQFF. DNA for the CDR3: TGTGCCAGCAGTTTATGGGACAGCGGGGCTGAGCAGTTCTTC.